Presented here are 32 T cell receptor beta chains from one specimen sequenced in a study of shared clonotypes between healthy human individuals. Some clones are missing from TCRdb's copy, which holds only in-frame ones; the method was immunoSEQ multiplex PCR. The sample holds 800,000 to 950,000 clones, 96% seen once. CD45RO negativity and positive selection for CCR7 defined naive CD8 cells, a population that excluded terminally differentiated effector memory CD45RA+ cells. Sequences were obtained from naive CD8+ T cells sorted from blood. All receptors come from a man aged 30-40 years in good health.

The chain has TRBV4-2 and TRBJ2-2; 14 nucleotides line up with TRBD2. This CDR3 contains 22 residues. Trimming at V came to 3 bases and at J to 3 bases, leaving 18 bases not matched to a gene. The germline CDR1 and CDR2 sequences are LGHNA and YNFKEQ. The CDR3 region has the DNA TGTGCCAGCAGCCATTCCTTTTCCAGACTAGCGGGAGGGGGACCAGACACCGGGGAGCTGTTTTTT. Translation: CASSHSFSRLAGGGPDTGELFF.

This clone was counted a single time. The CDR3 spells CASSVGKGLAGRSDTQYF. The DNA for the CDR3 is TGTGCCAGCAGCGTAGGCAAGGGTCTGGCAGGGAGGTCAGATACGCAGTATTTT. The rearrangement joins TRBV9 to TRBJ2-3; D perhaps matches TRBD2 (6 bases). There are 18 residues in the CDR3. Per the germline V gene, CDR1 is SGDLS and CDR2 is YYNGEE. The V end was cut by 0 bases, the J end by 4 bases, with 21 bases between.

V and J are TRBV7-8 and TRBJ2-6, with 8 bases that match TRBD1. Germline V lookup: CDR1 SGHVS, CDR2 FQNEAQ. J gave up 10 bases and V 5 bases, and 10 bases lay outside the gene matches. The CDR3 consists of 15 residues. As DNA, the CDR3 is TGTGCCAGCAGCAAAGGGCAGGGGGCTTCTAACGTCCTGACTTTC. This gives the protein CASSKGQGASNVLTF. Full variable domain (missing parts from reference TRBV7-8 and TRBJ2-6): GAGVSQSPRYKVAKRGQDVALRCDPISGHVSLFWYQQALGQGPEFLTYFQNEAQLDKSGLPSDRFFAERPEGSVSTLKIQRTQQEDSAVYLCASSKGQGASNVLTFGAGSRLTVL.

This chain links TRBV7-6 with TRBJ1-2; a weak D match, TRBD1 (5 bases). The germline CDR1 and CDR2 sequences are SGHVS and FNYEAQ. The V end lost 2 bases, the J end lost 5 bases, and 9 bases lay between the germline ends. The CDR3 sequence is 13 residues long. CDR3 in DNA: TGTGCCAGCAGCTTATCCAGGGAGTATGGCTACACCTTC. The encoded protein is CASSLSREYGYTF.

The rearrangement links TRBV5-1 to TRBJ1-4; no clear D. The length of the CDR3 is 16 residues. The germline V gene encodes CDR1 SGHRS and CDR2 YFSETQ. Trimming shortened V by 0 bases and J by 7 bases, and 16 bases separated the two germline ends. The CDR3 here is CASSLAANQDSEKLFF. CDR3 nucleotides: TGCGCCAGCAGCTTGGCTGCCAACCAGGATTCTGAAAAACTGTTTTTT.

As concerns this clone: This specimen includes other DNA sequences encoding the same CDR3. J is TRBJ2-7 and V is TRBV9, with 8 nucleotides matching TRBD2. J was trimmed by 0 bases and V by 3 bases; bases with no gene match: 5. This CDR3 contains 15 residues. From germline, CDR1 is SGDLS and CDR2 YYNGEE. CDR3 nucleotides: TGTGCCAGCAGCGCCACCGGGACTAGCTCCTACGAGCAGTACTTC. This translates into CASSATGTSSYEQYF.

This chain links TRBV9 with TRBJ1-1; the D gene is possibly TRBD1 (6 bases). The V end was cut by 4 bases, the J end by 0 bases, with 13 bases between. Germline CDR1 is SGDLS and CDR2 is YYNGEE. This CDR3 is 15 amino acids long. This CDR3 is CASSPRRGLNTEAFF. As DNA, the CDR3 is TGTGCCAGCAGCCCTCGCAGGGGTCTGAACACTGAAGCTTTCTTT.

The chain joins TRBV4-1 to TRBJ1-2; D unclear. With 4 bases removed from V and 13 bases from J, the gap between germline ends came to 19 bases. This CDR3 has 13 amino acids. Germline lookup yields CDR1 MGHRA and CDR2 YSYEKL. The CDR3 protein is CASSPRSTGAGTF. The DNA for the CDR3 is TGCGCCAGCAGCCCTAGGTCAACGGGCGCTGGCACCTTC.

The V gene is TRBV7-9, the J gene TRBJ2-1; 11 nucleotides match TRBD2. V trimming: 2 bases; J trimming: 8 bases; junction bases outside the gene matches: 11. The germline V gene has CDR1 SEHNR and CDR2 FQNEAQ (reference sequence). CDR3 length: 17 amino acids. The CDR3 coding sequence is TGTGCCAGCAGCTTAAGGACTAGCGGGCCAGGAAGCGATGAGCAGTTCTTC. This translates into CASSLRTSGPGSDEQFF.

This chain joins TRBV29-1 and TRBJ2-2; 10 nucleotides agree with TRBD2. With 4 bases clipped from V and 6 bases from J, the junction kept 8 bases outside the gene matches. The CDR3 has 15 amino acids. Germline values: CDR1 SQVTM, CDR2 ANQGSEA. Here the CDR3 DNA reads TGCAGCGTTGCAGGACTAGCGGAGGGGGCCGGGGAGCTGTTTTTT. As protein: CSVAGLAEGAGELFF.

The DNA for the CDR3 is TGTGCCAGCAGCTTTTTCCGAAACTACGAGCAGTACTTC. This translates into CASSFFRNYEQYF. The rearrangement joins TRBV7-2 to TRBJ2-7; unclear D gene. The CDR3 covers 13 residues. V lost 3 bases, J lost 3 bases, and 9 bases lay in between. CDR1 SGHTA and CDR2 FQGNSA come from the germline V gene. The whole variable domain, remainder taken from reference TRBV7-2 and TRBJ2-7, is GAGVSQSPSNKVTEKGKDVELRCDPISGHTALYWYRQSLGQGLEFLIYFQGNSAPDKSGLPSDRFSAERTGGSVSTLTIQRTQQEDSAVYLCASSFFRNYEQYFGPGTRLTVT.

This clone appeared once. This chain joins TRBV4-1 and TRBJ2-1; D remains unclear. Between the trimmed V and J ends, which lost 2 bases and 6 bases, there was a span of 8 bases. This CDR3 is 13 amino acids long. Germline CDR1 and CDR2: MGHRA and YSYEKL. The CDR3 protein is CASSQSRTNEQFF. The CDR3 nucleotides are TGCGCCAGCAGCCAAAGTAGAACCAATGAGCAGTTCTTC.

The V gene is TRBV7-3, the J gene TRBJ2-2, with TRBD1 matching over 8 bases. CDR1 is SGHTA, CDR2 FQGTGA, per germline. This CDR3 has 14 residues. The J segment lost 7 bases and the V segment lost 5 bases, leaving 6 bases of the junction unmatched. The CDR3 DNA follows: TGTGCCAGCAGCGCCGGACAGGGATACGGGGAGCTGTTTTTT. This encodes CASSAGQGYGELFF. The full variable domain, with the rest looked up from reference TRBV7-3 and TRBJ2-2, is GAGVSQTPSNKVTEKGKYVELRCDPISGHTALYWYRQSLGQGPEFLIYFQGTGAADDSGLPNDRFFAVRPEGSVSTLKIQRTERGDSAVYLCASSAGQGYGELFFGEGSRLTVL.

The V and J genes are TRBV27 and TRBJ2-7, with TRBD2 matching over 11 bases. The J segment lost 3 bases and the V segment lost 4 bases, leaving 5 bases of the junction unmatched. The CDR3 extends over 15 amino acids. The germline CDR1 and CDR2 sequences are MNHEY and SMNVEV (reference sequence). The CDR3 sequence is CASSSKLAGDYEQYF. The CDR3 DNA follows: TGTGCCAGCAGTTCAAAACTAGCGGGAGACTACGAGCAGTACTTC.

V usage is TRBV2 and J usage is TRBJ1-3, with D possibly being TRBD1 (6 bases). CDR3 length: 12 residues. Germline V gene sequence: CDR1 SNHLY, CDR2 FYNNEI. Trimming stripped 10 bases from V and 3 bases from J, with 10 bases between. CDR3 residues: CANRDIGNTIYF. The CDR3 DNA follows: TGTGCCAATCGGGACATTGGAAACACCATATATTTT.

The chain joins TRBV7-8 to TRBJ2-7; TRBD2 is a possible D gene (6 bases). V lost 0 bases, J lost 6 bases, and 12 bases lay in between. This CDR3 has 14 amino acids. Germline V gene data show CDR1 as SGHVS and CDR2 as FQNEAQ. CDR3: CASSLARQGLEQYF. The DNA for the CDR3 is TGTGCCAGCAGCTTAGCGCGTCAGGGACTCGAGCAGTACTTC.

The chain is built from TRBV28 and TRBJ2-2, with D unresolved. The CDR3 runs 14 residues. The germline V gene encodes CDR1 MDHEN and CDR2 SYDVKM. With 6 bases removed from V and 1 base from J, the gap between germline ends came to 9 bases. In DNA form, the CDR3 reads TGTGCCAGCAGCCCTCCGGTGAACACCGGGGAGCTGTTTTTT. Protein product: CASSPPVNTGELFF.

The CDR3 sequence is CASSPQGRGGELFF. The CDR3 DNA follows: TGTGCCAGCAGTCCTCAGGGTAGGGGCGGGGAGCTGTTTTTT. The J gene is TRBJ2-2, the V gene TRBV27; D is perhaps TRBD1 (5 bases). CDR1 is MNHEY and CDR2 is SMNVEV in the germline V gene (reference sequence). The V end lost 5 bases, the J end lost 7 bases, and 14 bases lay between the germline ends. The length of the CDR3 is 14 residues.

This chain joins TRBV18 and TRBJ2-5; perhaps D is TRBD1 or TRBD2 (5 bases each). With 1 base removed from V and 1 base from J, the gap between germline ends came to 10 bases. Looked up from germline, CDR1 is KGHSH and CDR2 is LQKENI. The CDR3 runs 15 residues. The CDR3 DNA sequence: TGTGCCAGCTCACCACTGGAAGGGACCCAAGAGACCCAGTACTTC. Its protein product is CASSPLEGTQETQYF.

Worth noting for this clone: The sample holds other DNA sequences that translate to the same CDR3. J is TRBJ1-5 and V is TRBV27, with TRBD1 matching over 10 bases. This CDR3 is 14 amino acids long. Germline loops: CDR1 MNHEY, CDR2 SMNVEV (reference sequence). Trimming at V came to 3 bases and at J to 6 bases, leaving 2 bases not matched to a gene. For the CDR3, the DNA is TGTGCCAGCAGTTTTGGACAGGGGGGTCAGCCCCAGCATTTT. Protein: CASSFGQGGQPQHF.

V and J are TRBV21-1 and TRBJ2-7; the table names TRBD1, a call not compared with the DNA. TRBV21-1 is classified as a pseudogene. The CDR3 has 17 amino acids. The CDR3 here is CASSLKGVLQGPYEQYF. The CDR3 DNA reads as TGTGCCAGCAGCCTGAAAGGGGTGTTACAGGGACCCTACGAGCAGTACTTC.

The chain uses TRBV27 and TRBJ2-7; D gene ambiguous. From germline, CDR1 is MNHEY and CDR2 SMNVEV (reference sequence). Trimming removed 4 bases from V and 4 bases from J, with 5 bases in between. The CDR3 is 11 residues long. The DNA for the CDR3 is TGTGCCAGCAGTTCAAGATACGAGCAGTACTTC. This encodes CASSSRYEQYF.

This clone showed up just once. The gene calls are TRBV7-9 and TRBJ2-6; possibly TRBD2 for D (6 bases). This CDR3 comprises 17 residues. Per the germline V gene, CDR1 is SEHNR and CDR2 is FQNEAQ (reference sequence). Between the trimmed V and J ends, which lost 1 base and 2 bases, there was a span of 12 bases. The DNA for the CDR3 is TGTGCCAGCAGCTTAGGCGGGGTCCAAACTGGGGCCAACGTCCTGACTTTC. Protein: CASSLGGVQTGANVLTF. Supplemented by reference TRBV7-9 and TRBJ2-6, the full variable domain reads DTGVSQNPRHKITKRGQNVTFRCDPISEHNRLYWYRQTLGQGPEFLTYFQNEAQLEKSRLLSDRFSAERPKGSFSTLEIQRTEQGDSAMYLCASSLGGVQTGANVLTFGAGSRLTVL.

The chain joins TRBV7-2 to TRBJ1-1; no definite D call. Germline assignment: CDR1 SGHTA and CDR2 FQGNSA. V was trimmed by 1 base and J by 0 bases, leaving 9 bases between them. The CDR3 is made up of 15 amino acids. The CDR3 loop is CASSLVGYLNTEAFF. The CDR3 coding sequence is TGTGCCAGCAGCTTAGTTGGGTACCTGAACACTGAAGCTTTCTTT.

The gene calls are TRBV6-6 and TRBJ1-1, with 9 bases lining up with TRBD1. Trimming at V came to 10 bases and at J to 0 bases, leaving 3 bases not matched to a gene. The CDR3 extends over 13 amino acids. Germline CDR1 MNHNY, CDR2 SVGAGI (reference sequence). The CDR3 is CATGQGMNTEAFF. The CDR3 coding sequence is TGTGCCACCGGACAGGGGATGAACACTGAAGCTTTCTTT.

The chain has TRBV7-9 and TRBJ2-7; D gene uncertain. Germline CDR1 reads SEHNR; CDR2 reads FQNEAQ (reference sequence). The length of the CDR3 is 11 residues. V was pared by 3 bases and J by 7 bases, with 7 bases between. In nucleotides, the CDR3 is TGTGCCAGCAGCTTTAGCTGGGAGCAGTACTTC. It encodes CASSFSWEQYF.

The chain uses TRBV5-1 and TRBJ1-2; no firm D call. The length of the CDR3 is 17 residues. With 3 bases removed from V and 3 bases from J, the gap between germline ends came to 21 bases. Germline values: CDR1 SGHRS, CDR2 YFSETQ. The CDR3 loop is CASSSAPLRANDYGYTF. The CDR3 DNA follows: TGCGCCAGCAGCTCTGCCCCCCTAAGGGCAAACGACTATGGCTACACCTTC.

The chain joins TRBV4-1 to TRBJ2-1, with 10 bases aligning to TRBD1. CDR1 is MGHRA, CDR2 YSYEKL, per germline. The CDR3 loop spans 17 amino acids. Germline trimming cut 4 bases from V and 4 bases from J; bases unmatched to any gene: 10. CDR3 in DNA: TGCGCCAGCAGCCCAAGTACCGGGACAGGGGTTTACAATGAGCAGTTCTTC. It encodes CASSPSTGTGVYNEQFF.

The chain joins TRBV30 to TRBJ2-7; perhaps TRBD2 as D (6 bases). This CDR3 contains 12 residues. CDR1 is GTSNPN and CDR2 is SVGIG in the germline V gene (reference sequence). The V end lost 1 base, the J end lost 12 bases, and 16 bases lay between the germline ends. CDR3: CAWSAADYRPYF. CDR3 nucleotide sequence: TGTGCCTGGAGTGCCGCGGACTATCGACCGTACTTC.

This chain uses TRBV7-6 with TRBJ2-3; 10 bases align to TRBD2. Trimming cost V 5 bases and J 3 bases; bases outside gene matches: 5. CDR3 length: 15 residues. CDR1 and CDR2 (germline): SGHVS, FNYEAQ. CDR3 sequence (DNA): TGTGCCAGCAGCCTTCTAGCGGGAGAAACAGATACGCAGTATTTT. It is translated as CASSLLAGETDTQYF.

This sequence joins TRBV5-1 and TRBJ1-1; D is ambiguous. V was pared by 2 bases and J by 8 bases, with 13 bases between. The CDR3 is made up of 13 amino acids. Per the germline V gene, CDR1 is SGHRS and CDR2 is YFSETQ. In nucleotides, the CDR3 is TGCGCCAGCAGCTTAGAAACTCGGGTGGAAGCTTTCTTT. It specifies CASSLETRVEAFF.

The rearrangement links TRBV28 to TRBJ1-5; TRBD1 is a possible D gene (5 bases). Germline loops: CDR1 MDHEN, CDR2 SYDVKM. The V end was cut by 4 bases, the J end by 5 bases, with 9 bases between. This CDR3 has 13 residues. CDR3 nucleotides: TGTGCCAGCAGTTCTCTGACAGATCAGCCCCAGCATTTT. Protein product: CASSSLTDQPQHF.